One sample yielded the 16 T cell receptor beta chains listed below, sequenced in a study of post-analysis software for immune sequencing data (dated by TCRdb to between 2014 and 2016). Results and caveats for the whole study, not just this receptor: Significantly higher frequencies in patients than in controls were found for roughly 5 TRBV segments, including TRBV5-6, TRBV5-1 and TRBV20-1.

The library relied on PCR. The run used an Illumina HiSeq 2500. Unique molecular identifiers were incorporated into TCR beta cDNA libraries to reduce PCR and sequencing biases. TCRdb's own reprocessing of the public reads used fastp at Q25 and MiXCR and kept productive beta chains. CDR3 protein duplicates are merged, each entry listing the most common genes and DNA. This sample gives about 680,000 distinct CDR3 sequences in total; approximately 60% of them show up just once. The ten top clones hold about 11% of the sample. The antigens of these receptors remain unknown. The specimen sequenced was blood. The receptor source for this set is a girl aged 2 to 9 with multiple sclerosis.

The chain links TRBV7-9 to TRBJ1-2, with a possible D match to TRBD1 (6 bases). The CDR3 loop spans 16 amino acids. V lost 3 bases and J lost 0, with 14 bases in between. In germline, CDR1 is SEHNR, CDR2 FQNEAQ (reference sequence). This chain's CDR3 is CASSLKRQATNYGYTF. In DNA form, the CDR3 reads TGTGCCAGCAGCTTGAAGCGACAGGCCACTAACTATGGCTACACCTTC.

The chain uses TRBV12-3 or TRBV12-4 and TRBJ1-1; a possible D gene is TRBD1 (5 bases). The CDR3 runs to 13 residues. V lost 3 bases to trimming and J lost 8 bases, with 13 bases between them. The CDR3 protein is CASSFEEQEEAFF. In nucleotides, the CDR3 is TGTGCCAGCAGTTTTGAGGAACAGGAGGAAGCTTTCTTT.

The V gene is TRBV20-1, the J gene TRBJ2-5; D tentatively reads TRBD1 or TRBD2 (6 bases each). Trimming removed 7 bases from V and 4 bases from J, with 16 bases in between. The CDR3 has 13 residues. Germline V gives CDR1 DFQATT, CDR2 SNEGSKA (reference sequence). This chain's CDR3 is CSVSRSGAETQYF. Here the CDR3 DNA reads TGCAGTGTGAGTAGGTCGGGGGCAGAGACCCAGTACTTC.

V gene TRBV4-1 combines with J gene TRBJ1-2, with 7 bases aligning to TRBD1. CDR3 size: 12 residues. Germline loops: CDR1 MGHRA, CDR2 YSYEKL. V gave up 4 bases and J gave up 8 bases; unmatched junction bases: 4. The CDR3 loop is CASSPGGGGYTF. The CDR3, as DNA: TGCGCCAGCAGCCCAGGGGGTGGAGGCTACACCTTC.

The gene calls are TRBV20-1 and TRBJ2-3, with 10 bases aligning to TRBD1. Germline loops: CDR1 DFQATT, CDR2 SNEGSKA (reference sequence). The CDR3 spans 14 residues. With V trimmed by 2 bases and J by 4 bases, 3 bases remained unmatched. The chain's CDR3 is CSARWDRGADTQYF. The CDR3 DNA sequence: TGCAGTGCTAGATGGGACAGGGGTGCAGATACGCAGTATTTT.

The chain couples TRBV20-1 to TRBJ2-1; 7 bases line up with TRBD2. V gave up 6 bases and J gave up 10 bases; unmatched junction bases: 15. Germline V gene sequence: CDR1 DFQATT, CDR2 SNEGSKA (reference sequence). This CDR3 region has 14 residues. The CDR3 coding sequence is TGCAGTGCCTCAGGGCTTGCGGGAGATCACGAGCAGTTCTTC. It translates to CSASGLAGDHEQFF.

A word on this clonotype: At one end, the junction sequence differs from germline, possibly due to a read error. The rearrangement joins TRBV6-1 to TRBJ1-2; D unresolved. Germline V gene sequence: CDR1 MNHNS, CDR2 SASEGT. The CDR3 consists of 20 residues. The CDR3 coding sequence is TGTGCCAGCCGGTGGCTTGGAATCCCCATGCCGAATCTAAGAGAATATGGCTGCACCTTC. Its translation is CASRWLGIPMPNLREYGCTF.

The rearrangement uses TRBV4-3 and TRBJ2-4; D tentatively reads TRBD1 or TRBD2 (5 bases each). CDR1 and CDR2 from the germline V gene are LGHNA and YSLEER. The CDR3 spans 16 residues. The V and J ends lost 0 bases and 2 bases respectively, with 11 bases between them. The CDR3 DNA reads as TGCGCCAGCAGCCAAGATAGAGGGGCACCCAAAAACATTCAGTACTTC. Its translation: CASSQDRGAPKNIQYF.

This chain uses TRBV11-2 with TRBJ2-1, with D possibly being TRBD1 or TRBD2 (6 bases each). This CDR3 region has 16 residues. Trimming left V 6 bases short and J 8 bases short, with 23 bases between. In germline, CDR1 is SGHAT, CDR2 FQNNGV. CDR3 nucleotides: TGTGCCAGCAGGTCGGGCGGGACACTATTCGGGGATGAGCAGTTCTTC. It encodes CASRSGGTLFGDEQFF.

V usage is TRBV7-2 and J usage is TRBJ2-2; D unclear. The V and J ends lost 0 bases and 7 bases respectively, with 12 bases between them. This CDR3 region has 15 residues. Germline V CDR1 and CDR2: SGHTA, FQGNSA. The CDR3 loop reads CASSLAASRGGELFF. The CDR3 DNA reads as TGTGCCAGCAGCTTAGCGGCGAGTCGCGGCGGGGAGCTGTTTTTT.

The V and J genes are TRBV5-6 and TRBJ2-3; 7 nucleotides agree with TRBD1. CDR3 size: 14 residues. J lost 5 bases, V lost 4 bases, and 7 bases had no gene match. The V gene's germline CDR1 is SGHDT and CDR2 YYEEEE. This CDR3 reads CASSDNRGGDTQYF. The DNA of the CDR3 is TGTGCCAGCAGCGATAACAGGGGCGGAGATACGCAGTATTTT. The whole variable domain, filled in from reference TRBV5-6 and TRBJ2-3, reads DAGVTQSPTHLIKTRGQQVTLRCSPKSGHDTVSWYQQALGQGPQFIFQYYEEEERQRGNFPDRFSGHQFPNYSSELNVNALLLGDSALYLCASSDNRGGDTQYFGPGTRLTVL.

The V call is TRBV13, the J call TRBJ2-7; tentative D call: TRBD2 (6 bases). The V end lost 1 base, the J end lost 1 base, and 11 bases lay between the germline ends. This CDR3 has 15 residues. Germline CDR1 PRHDT, CDR2 FYEKMQ (reference sequence). In DNA form, the CDR3 reads TGTGCCAGCAGCTTAGATAGCGGAGCGTCCTACGAGCAGTACTTC. Its protein is CASSLDSGASYEQYF.

The chain couples TRBV29-1 to TRBJ2-1; possibly TRBD2 for D (5 bases). The ends were cut back, 6 bases at V and 3 bases at J, with 18 bases in the middle. Germline loops: CDR1 SQVTM, CDR2 ANQGSEA. The CDR3 sequence is 15 residues long. CDR3: CSVGSGLAIYNEQFF. The CDR3 region has the DNA TGCAGCGTGGGCTCAGGACTGGCCATCTACAATGAGCAGTTCTTC.

V and J are TRBV29-1 and TRBJ1-2, with D hard to call. CDR3 size: 14 residues. V lost 0 bases and J 0 bases, leaving 8 bases between the germline ends. CDR1 is SQVTM and CDR2 is ANQGSEA in the germline V gene. The chain's CDR3 is CSVEDPGPNYGYTF. As DNA, the CDR3 is TGCAGCGTTGAAGATCCAGGACCTAACTATGGCTACACCTTC.

This clonotype appeared a few times. The chain employs TRBV6-6 and TRBJ2-1; D tentatively fits TRBD1 or TRBD2 (5 bases each). The germline V gene has CDR1 MNHNY and CDR2 SVGAGI (reference sequence). CDR3 size: 15 residues. V was trimmed by 1 base and J by 1 base, leaving 8 bases between them. Written as DNA, the CDR3 is TGTGCCAGCAGTTACTTGGGGGTATCCTACAATGAGCAGTTCTTC. Its translation is CASSYLGVSYNEQFF.

The chain uses TRBV27 and TRBJ2-1; TRBD2 matches at 7 bases. There are 16 residues in the CDR3. Germline-derived CDR1 and CDR2 are MNHEY and SMNVEV (reference sequence). The J segment lost 7 bases and the V segment lost 3 bases, leaving 12 bases of the junction unmatched. The CDR3 loop reads CASSFLRTSQWNEQFF. The CDR3 coding sequence is TGTGCCAGCAGTTTTCTGAGGACTAGTCAGTGGAATGAGCAGTTCTTC.